This T cell receptor beta chain came from a study of blood T cell repertoires in COVID-19. CDR3 length equals 17 residues. V was trimmed by 8 bases and J by 3 bases, leaving 25 bases between them. The germline V gene encodes CDR1 MNHEY and CDR2 SMNVEV (reference sequence). Residents of about two dozen US areas, aged 18 to 89 years, made up the participants. The data were produced by immunoSEQ multiplex PCR, yet TCRdb's version contains in-frame clones alone and is incomplete. The sample lists about 280,000 clones; 85% were seen once. This receptor was identified in a woman aged 50 to 65 who had recovered from COVID-19. Material: PBMCs or T cells enriched from blood (not recorded which). The V and J genes are TRBV27 and TRBJ1-2, with D unclear. The CDR3 DNA sequence: TGTGCCAGCCAAAAGACGGCAGTCCAGGAGGATCACTATGGCTACACCTTC. It specifies CASQKTAVQEDHYGYTF.